This TCR beta chain was sequenced during a study of PD-1 blockade in classical Hodgkin lymphoma. Findings and caveats of the study: Baseline TCR diversity was reportedly lower in newly diagnosed patients than in healthy donors. It was reported as lower still in relapsed/refractory patients. After ASCT, patients who started nivolumab under 1 year later were excluded.

Sample time point: cycle 4 day 1 (C4D1), after five to seven weeks of nivolumab. Each and every patient relapsed after autologous stem cell transplantation, and patients got differing brentuximab vedotin exposure. Purification of CD4+ T cells from thawed PBMCs was achieved by magnetic negative selection. The V gene's germline CDR1 is SGHTS and CDR2 YDEGEE. Trimming took off 0 bases at V and 0 bases at J, with 9 bases between the two ends. The CDR3 has 16 amino acids. With regard to this clone: Its specificity is unknown.

Libraries were prepared by immunoSEQ multiplex PCR; TCRdb keeps only in-frame clonotypes and omits some of them. The sample lists fewer than 40,000 clones, around 80% seen once, with about 0.82% in the top ten. The source of this sequence is a human donor with classical Hodgkin lymphoma. This sequence joins TRBV5-8 and TRBJ2-2; maybe TRBD2 (6 bases). The starting material was CD4+ T cells from blood, obtained before the fourth cycle of nivolumab. The CDR3: CASSLEGLPNTGELFF. The DNA of the CDR3 is TGTGCCAGCAGCTTGGAGGGACTCCCGAACACCGGGGAGCTGTTTTTT.